Given below is one TCR beta chain in context. This sample was taken from a study of blood T cell repertoires in COVID-19. Study-wide background: Acute and convalescent COVID-19 specimens originated in the United States, Italy and Spain.

The CDR3 is 13 amino acids. Deletions cut 1 base from V and 10 bases from J, with 11 bases between. Germline V CDR1 and CDR2: SGHTS, YDEGEE. In the original workflow: Amplifying reference gene primers gave estimates of nucleated cell counts. Measured with immunoSEQ multiplex PCR; TCRdb has only the in-frame clones, and not every one. V, J and clone size are those of that table, while D and trimming were read from the DNA. The repertoire holds under 350,000 clones, with 85% as singletons. The sequence derives from a human donor in a cohort sampled during active COVID-19. Sequenced input: peripheral blood. The J gene is TRBJ1-4, the V gene TRBV5-8, with D possibly matching TRBD1 (5 bases). The CDR3 reads CASSLPGKIKLFF. As DNA, the CDR3 is TGTGCCAGCAGCTTGCCAGGGAAGATAAAACTGTTTTTT.